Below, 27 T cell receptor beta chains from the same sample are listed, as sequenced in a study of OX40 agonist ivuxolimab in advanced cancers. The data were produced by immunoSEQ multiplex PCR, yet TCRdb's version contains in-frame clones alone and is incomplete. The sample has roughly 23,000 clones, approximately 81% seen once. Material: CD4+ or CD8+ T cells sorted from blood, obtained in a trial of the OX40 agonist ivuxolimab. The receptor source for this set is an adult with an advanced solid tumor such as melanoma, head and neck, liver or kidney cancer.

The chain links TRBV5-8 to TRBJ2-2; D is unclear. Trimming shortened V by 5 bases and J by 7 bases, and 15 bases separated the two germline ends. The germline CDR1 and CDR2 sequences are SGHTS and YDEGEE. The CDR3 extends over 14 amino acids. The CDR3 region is CASRSRGDGGELFF. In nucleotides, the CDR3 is TGTGCCAGCAGGTCTCGTGGGGATGGCGGGGAGCTGTTTTTT. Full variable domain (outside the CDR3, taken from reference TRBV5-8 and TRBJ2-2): EAGVTQSPTHLIKTRGQQATLRCSPISGHTSVYWYQQALGLGLQFLLWYDEGEERNRGNFPPRFSGRQFPNYSSELNVNALELEDSALYLCASRSRGDGGELFFGEGSRLTVL.

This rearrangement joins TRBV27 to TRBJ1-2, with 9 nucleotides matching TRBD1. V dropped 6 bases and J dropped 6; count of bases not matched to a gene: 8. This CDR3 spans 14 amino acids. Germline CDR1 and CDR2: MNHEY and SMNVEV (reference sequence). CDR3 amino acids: CASSLGQGLNGYTF. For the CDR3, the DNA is TGTGCCAGCAGCCTAGGACAGGGGCTAAATGGCTACACCTTC.

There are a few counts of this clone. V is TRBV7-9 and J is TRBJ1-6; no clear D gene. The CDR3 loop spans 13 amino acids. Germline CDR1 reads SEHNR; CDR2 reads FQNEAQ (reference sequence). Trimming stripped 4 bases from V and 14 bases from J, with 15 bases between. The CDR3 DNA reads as TGTGCCAGCAGCTCTTTAGGACCTAGATCCCTCCACTTT. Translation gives CASSSLGPRSLHF.

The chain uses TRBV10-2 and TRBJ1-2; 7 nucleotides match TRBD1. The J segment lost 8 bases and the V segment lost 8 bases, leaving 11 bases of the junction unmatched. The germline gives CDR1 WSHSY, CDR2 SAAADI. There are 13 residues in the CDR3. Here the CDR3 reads CASYGQEREGYTF. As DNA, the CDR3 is TGCGCCAGCTACGGACAGGAGCGTGAAGGCTACACCTTC.

CDR3 in DNA: TGTGCCAGCAGTAGCCCGACTGAAGCTTTCTTT. Its protein product is CASSSPTEAFF. The J gene is TRBJ1-1, the V gene TRBV6-6; no reliable D call. This CDR3 has 11 amino acids. Trimming stripped 5 bases from V and 5 bases from J, with 6 bases between. CDR1 and CDR2 from the germline V gene are MNHNY and SVGAGI (reference sequence).

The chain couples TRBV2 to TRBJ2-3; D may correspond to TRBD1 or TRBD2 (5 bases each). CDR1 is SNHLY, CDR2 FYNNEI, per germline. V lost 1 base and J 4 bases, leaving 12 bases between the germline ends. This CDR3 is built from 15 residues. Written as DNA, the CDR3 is TGTGCCAGCAGTGAAGGCGAGCAGGGACCAGATACGCAGTATTTT. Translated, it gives CASSEGEQGPDTQYF.

The CDR3 sequence is CASSLGGSPTQYF. The CDR3 DNA follows: TGTGCCAGCAGCTTGGGAGGGTCCCCTACGCAGTATTTT. The genes are TRBV5-6 and TRBJ2-3, with D tentatively TRBD2 (5 bases). The ends were cut back, 0 bases at V and 8 bases at J, with 10 bases in the middle. CDR3 length: 13 residues. Germline-derived CDR1 and CDR2 are SGHDT and YYEEEE.

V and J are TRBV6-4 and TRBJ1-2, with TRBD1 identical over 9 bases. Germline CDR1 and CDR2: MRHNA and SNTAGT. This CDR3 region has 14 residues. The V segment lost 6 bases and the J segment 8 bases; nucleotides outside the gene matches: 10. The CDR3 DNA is TGTGCCAGCAGGGGGACAGGGACTTTGGGCGGCTACACCTTC. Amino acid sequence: CASRGTGTLGGYTF.

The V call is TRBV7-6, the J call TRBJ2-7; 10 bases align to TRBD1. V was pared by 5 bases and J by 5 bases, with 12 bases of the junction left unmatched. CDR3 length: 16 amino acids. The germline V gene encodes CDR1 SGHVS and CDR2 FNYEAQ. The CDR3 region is CASSPSAGQGEDEQYF. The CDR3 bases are TGTGCCAGCAGCCCCTCTGCAGGACAGGGGGAGGACGAGCAGTACTTC.

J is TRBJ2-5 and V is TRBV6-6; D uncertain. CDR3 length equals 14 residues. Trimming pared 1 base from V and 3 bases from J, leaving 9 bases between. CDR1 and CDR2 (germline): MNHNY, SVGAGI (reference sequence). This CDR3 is CASSYFPRKETQYF. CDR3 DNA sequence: TGTGCCAGCAGTTACTTCCCGCGGAAAGAGACCCAGTACTTC.

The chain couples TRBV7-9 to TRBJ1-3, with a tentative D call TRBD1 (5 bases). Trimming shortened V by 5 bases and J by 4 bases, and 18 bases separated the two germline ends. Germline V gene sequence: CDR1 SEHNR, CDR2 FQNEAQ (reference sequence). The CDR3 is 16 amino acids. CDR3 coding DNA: TGTGCCAGCAGCCCGCCGATGGGGACTACAGGAAACACCATATATTTT. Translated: CASSPPMGTTGNTIYF.

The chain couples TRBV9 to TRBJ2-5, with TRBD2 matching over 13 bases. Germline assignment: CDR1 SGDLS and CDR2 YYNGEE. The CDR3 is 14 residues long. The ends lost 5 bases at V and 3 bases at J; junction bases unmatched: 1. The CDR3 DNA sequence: TGTGCCAGCAGTGGGACTAGCGGGGAAGAGACCCAGTACTTC. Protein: CASSGTSGEETQYF.

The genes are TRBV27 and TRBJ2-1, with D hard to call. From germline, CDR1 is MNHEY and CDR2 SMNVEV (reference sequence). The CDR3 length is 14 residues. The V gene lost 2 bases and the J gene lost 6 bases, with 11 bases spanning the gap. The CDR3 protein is CASSLQTLSNEQFF. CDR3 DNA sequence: TGTGCCAGCAGTTTACAGACTCTCTCCAATGAGCAGTTCTTC.

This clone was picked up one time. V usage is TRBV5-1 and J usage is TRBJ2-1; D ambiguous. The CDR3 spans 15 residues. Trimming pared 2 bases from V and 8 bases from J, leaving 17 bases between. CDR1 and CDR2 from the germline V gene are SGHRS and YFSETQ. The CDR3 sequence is CASSFVVPAKDEQFF. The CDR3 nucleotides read TGCGCCAGCAGCTTCGTAGTGCCAGCCAAGGATGAGCAGTTCTTC. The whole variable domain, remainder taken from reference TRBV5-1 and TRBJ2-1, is KAGVTQTPRYLIKTRGQQVTLSCSPISGHRSVSWYQQTPGQGLQFLFEYFSETQRNKGNFPGRFSGRQFSNSRSEMNVSTLELGDSALYLCASSFVVPAKDEQFFGPGTRLTVL.

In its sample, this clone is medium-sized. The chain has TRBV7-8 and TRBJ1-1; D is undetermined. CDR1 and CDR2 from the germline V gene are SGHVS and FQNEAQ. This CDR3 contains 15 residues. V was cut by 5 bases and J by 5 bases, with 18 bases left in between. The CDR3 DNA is TGTGCCAGCAGCACCACGACTGACTTCGGGACTGAAGCTTTCTTT. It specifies CASSTTTDFGTEAFF.

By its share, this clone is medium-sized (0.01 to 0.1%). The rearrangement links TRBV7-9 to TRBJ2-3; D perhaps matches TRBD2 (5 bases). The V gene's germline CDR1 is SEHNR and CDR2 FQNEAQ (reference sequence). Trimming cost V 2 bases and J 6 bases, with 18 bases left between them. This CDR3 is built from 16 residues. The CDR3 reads CASSLWASPSADTQYF. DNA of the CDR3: TGTGCCAGCAGCTTATGGGCTAGCCCGTCAGCGGATACGCAGTATTTT.

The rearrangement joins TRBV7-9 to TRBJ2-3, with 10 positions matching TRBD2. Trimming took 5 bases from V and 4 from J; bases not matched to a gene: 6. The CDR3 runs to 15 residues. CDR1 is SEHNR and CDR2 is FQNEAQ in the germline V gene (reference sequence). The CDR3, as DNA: TGTGCCAGCAGCCCAGCGGGGGGGCATTCAGATACGCAGTATTTT. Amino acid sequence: CASSPAGGHSDTQYF.

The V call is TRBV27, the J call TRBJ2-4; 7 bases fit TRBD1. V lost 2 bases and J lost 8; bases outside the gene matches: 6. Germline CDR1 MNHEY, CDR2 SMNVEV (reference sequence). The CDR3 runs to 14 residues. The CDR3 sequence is CASSLRQGGDIQYF. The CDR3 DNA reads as TGTGCCAGCAGTTTAAGACAGGGTGGAGACATTCAGTACTTC.

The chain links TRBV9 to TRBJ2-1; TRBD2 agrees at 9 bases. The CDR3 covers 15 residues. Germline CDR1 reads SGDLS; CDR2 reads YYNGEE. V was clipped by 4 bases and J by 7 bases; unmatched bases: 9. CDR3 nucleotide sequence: TGTGCCAGCAGCTTCGGGACTAGCAGTATGAATGAGCAGTTCTTC. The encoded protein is CASSFGTSSMNEQFF.

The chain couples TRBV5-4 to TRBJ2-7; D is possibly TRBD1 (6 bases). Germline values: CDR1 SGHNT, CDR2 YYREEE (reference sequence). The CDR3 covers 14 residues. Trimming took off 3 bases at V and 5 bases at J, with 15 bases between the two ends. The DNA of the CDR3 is TGTGCCAGCAGCTCAAAAGGGGGAGTCCACGAGCAGTACTTC. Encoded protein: CASSSKGGVHEQYF.

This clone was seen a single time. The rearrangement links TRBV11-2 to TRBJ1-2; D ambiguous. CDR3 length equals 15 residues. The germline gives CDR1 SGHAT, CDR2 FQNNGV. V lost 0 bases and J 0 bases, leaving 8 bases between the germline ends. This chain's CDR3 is CASSLEASPNYGYTF. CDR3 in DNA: TGTGCCAGCAGCTTAGAGGCTTCGCCTAACTATGGCTACACCTTC.

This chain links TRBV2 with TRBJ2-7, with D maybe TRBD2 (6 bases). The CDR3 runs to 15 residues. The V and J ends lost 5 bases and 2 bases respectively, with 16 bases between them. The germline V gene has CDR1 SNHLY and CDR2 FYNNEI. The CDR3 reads CASSPDAGSAYEQYF. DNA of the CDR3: TGTGCCAGCAGTCCGGACGCGGGAAGCGCCTACGAGCAGTACTTC.

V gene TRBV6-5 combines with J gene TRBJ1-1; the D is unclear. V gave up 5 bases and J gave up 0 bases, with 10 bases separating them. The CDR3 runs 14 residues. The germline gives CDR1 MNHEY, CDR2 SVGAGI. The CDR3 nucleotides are TGTGCCAGCAGTGAAAGACTCCTGAACACTGAAGCTTTCTTT. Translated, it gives CASSERLLNTEAFF.

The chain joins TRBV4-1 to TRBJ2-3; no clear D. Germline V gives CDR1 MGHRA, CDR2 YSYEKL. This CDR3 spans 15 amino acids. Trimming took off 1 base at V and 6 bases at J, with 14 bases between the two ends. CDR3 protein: CASSQGLTGMDTQYF. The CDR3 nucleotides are TGCGCCAGCAGCCAAGGATTAACGGGTATGGATACGCAGTATTTT.

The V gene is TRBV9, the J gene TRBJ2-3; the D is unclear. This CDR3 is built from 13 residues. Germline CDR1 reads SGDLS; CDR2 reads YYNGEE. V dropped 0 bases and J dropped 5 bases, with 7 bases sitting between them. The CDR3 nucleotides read TGTGCCAGCAGCGTAGTAAGCCAAGATACGCAGTATTTT. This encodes CASSVVSQDTQYF.

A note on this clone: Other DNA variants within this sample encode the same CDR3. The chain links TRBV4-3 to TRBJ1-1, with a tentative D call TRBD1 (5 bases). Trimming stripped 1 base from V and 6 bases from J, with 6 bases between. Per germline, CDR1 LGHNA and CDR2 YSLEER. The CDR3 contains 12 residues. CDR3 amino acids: CASSQGGSEAFF. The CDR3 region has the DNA TGCGCCAGCAGCCAAGGGGGGTCTGAAGCTTTCTTT.

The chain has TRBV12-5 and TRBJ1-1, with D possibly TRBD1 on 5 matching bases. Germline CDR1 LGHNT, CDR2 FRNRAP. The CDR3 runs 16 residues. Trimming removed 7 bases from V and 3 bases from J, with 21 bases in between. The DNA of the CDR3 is TGTGCTAGTGCCGAAGGGGTGGCGGGGCCACACACTGAAGCTTTCTTT. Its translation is CASAEGVAGPHTEAFF.